The entry below gives a single TCR beta chain sequence along with its context. Its matching antigen is unknown. This sample was taken from a study of T cells in Graves' hyperthyroidism and ophthalmopathy. The study's findings and limits: Before onset, ophthalmopathy was predicted by the model a median roughly 6.4 months earlier.

Amplification targeted TCR beta CDR3 regions from RNA transcripts. HTBI primers drove first-round RT-PCR of the TCR CDR3. Via MiXCR, TCRdb re-called the multiplex PCR reads, giving one row per CDR3 protein. Here the sample spans about 570,000 distinct CDR3 sequences, around 42% being singletons. This CDR3 contains 16 residues. Germline lookup yields CDR1 MDHEN and CDR2 SYDVKM. V shed 2 bases and J shed 2 bases, with 16 bases lying between them. The receptor comes from an adult woman with Graves' disease, either hyperthyroidism or ophthalmopathy (not recorded which). The material sequenced was peripheral blood or thyroid tissue (not recorded which). The chain employs TRBV28 and TRBJ2-7; D unclear. CDR3 residues: CASSLNLRLPTYEQYF. CDR3 in DNA: TGTGCCAGCAGTTTAAATCTCAGACTTCCTACCTACGAGCAGTACTTC.